The 3 T cell receptor beta chains below come from one sample, sequenced in a study of blood T cells in healthy people across ages. A second PCR, run for roughly 7 to 11 cycles, used a sample-barcoded 5' primer plus a J-beta primer mix. TCRdb itself ran the 5' RACE reads through MiXCR, one entry per CDR3 protein. The data show hundreds of thousands of distinct CDR3 sequences, 48% seen once. The specimen was blood. The receptors were gathered from a man between 25 and 39 years old in good health.

In regard to this clonotype: Germline is not matched at one junction end, which may reflect a read error. Here the CDR3 reads CASSIGIMRDAQYF. For the CDR3, the DNA is TGCGCCAGCAGCATAGGAATAATGAGAGATGCGCAGTATTTT. The chain has TRBV5-1 and TRBJ2-3; D remains ambiguous. Germline values: CDR1 SGHRS, CDR2 YFSETQ. The CDR3 has 14 amino acids.

V and J are TRBV6-2 or TRBV6-3 and TRBJ2-4; no definite D call. V was shortened by 5 bases and J by 1 base, with 9 bases between the two germline ends. Germline CDR1 MNHEY, CDR2 SVGEGT. This CDR3 has 14 residues. This CDR3 is CASSLLGAKNIQYF. Here the CDR3 DNA reads TGTGCCAGCAGTCTTCTAGGGGCCAAAAACATTCAGTACTTC.

V usage is TRBV7-2 and J usage is TRBJ2-5; perhaps TRBD2 as D (6 bases). The CDR3 covers 14 residues. From germline, CDR1 is SGHTA and CDR2 FQGNSA. V was pared by 5 bases and J by 4 bases, with 14 bases between. CDR3 DNA sequence: TGTGCCAGCAGCCTGATGGGGGGTGGAGAGACCCAGTACTTC. This gives the protein CASSLMGGGETQYF.